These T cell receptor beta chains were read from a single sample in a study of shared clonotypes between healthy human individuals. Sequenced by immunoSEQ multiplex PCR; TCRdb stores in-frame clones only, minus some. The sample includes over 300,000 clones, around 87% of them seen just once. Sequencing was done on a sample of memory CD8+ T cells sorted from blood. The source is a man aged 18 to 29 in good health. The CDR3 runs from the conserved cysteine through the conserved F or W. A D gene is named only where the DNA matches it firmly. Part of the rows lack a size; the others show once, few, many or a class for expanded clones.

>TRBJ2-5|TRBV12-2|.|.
TGTGCAAGTCGCCCCGGACAGGCGACCCTACAAGAGACCCAGTACTTC
CASRPGQATLQETQYF
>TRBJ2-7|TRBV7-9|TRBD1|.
TGTGCCAGCAGCCAGAAGTACCAGGGGGCAGACGAGCAGTACTTC
CASSQKYQGADEQYF
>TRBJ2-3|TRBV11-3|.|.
TGTGCCAGCAGCTTAGCCGCCTCTGGACCCACAGATACGCAGTATTTT
CASSLAASGPTDTQYF
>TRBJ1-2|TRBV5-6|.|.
TGTGCCAGCAGCCAGGATGAGGAGATTAACTATGGCTACACCTTC
CASSQDEEINYGYTF
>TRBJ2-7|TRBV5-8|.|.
TGTGCCAGCATCACCCCAGGAGGCGGCTTTTCCTACGAGCAGTACTTC
CASITPGGGFSYEQYF
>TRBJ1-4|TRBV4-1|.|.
TGCGCCAGCAGCCAAGTGAGGGGAACTAATGAAAAACTGTTTTTT
CASSQVRGTNEKLFF
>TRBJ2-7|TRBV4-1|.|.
TGCGCCAGCAGCCAAGCGCTTGGCTACGAGCAGTACTTC
CASSQALGYEQYF
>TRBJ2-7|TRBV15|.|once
TGTGCCACCAGCAGAGATGTGGCTAGTCTCGGCGAGCAGTACTTC
CATSRDVASLGEQYF
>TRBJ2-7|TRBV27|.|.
TGTGCCAGCAGTTTCTTACTTCCCTCCTACGAGCAGTACTTC
CASSFLLPSYEQYF
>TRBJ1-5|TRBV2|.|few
TGTGCCAGCAGCCGAAGGGATGACAGGTCAAATCAGCCCCAGCATTTT
CASSRRDDRSNQPQHF
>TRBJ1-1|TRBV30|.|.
TGTGCCTGGGGGGGCGAGTTCAACACTGAAGCTTTCTTT
CAWGGEFNTEAFF
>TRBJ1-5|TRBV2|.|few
TGTGCCAGCAGGGAACAGGGTAGCAATCAGCCCCAGCATTTT
CASREQGSNQPQHF
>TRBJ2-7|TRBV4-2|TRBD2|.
TGTGCCAGCAGCCAAGATGGGGGGACTACCTACGAGCAGTACTTC
CASSQDGGTTYEQYF
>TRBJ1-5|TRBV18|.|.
TGTGCCAGCTCACCGAGCGGGGCGATTAATCAGCCCCAGCATTTT
CASSPSGAINQPQHF
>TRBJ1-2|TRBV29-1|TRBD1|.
TGCAGCGCCGATCCGGGACAGGGATATGGCTACACCTTC
CSADPGQGYGYTF
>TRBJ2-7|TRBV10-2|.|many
TGCGCCAGCAGTGAGTTAACTAAAACCTACGAGCAGTACTTC
CASSELTKTYEQYF
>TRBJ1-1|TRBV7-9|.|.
TGTGCCAGCGGGGATATGAACACTGAAGCTTTCTTT
CASGDMNTEAFF
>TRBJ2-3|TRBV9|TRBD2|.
TGTGCCAGCAGCGTTACAGGGTGGGCTAGCGGGGCTAGCACAGATACGCAGTATTTT
CASSVTGWASGASTDTQYF
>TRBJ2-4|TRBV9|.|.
TGTGCCAGCAGCAGAGGGACTCCCTCTTCGAACATTCAGTACTTC
CASSRGTPSSNIQYF
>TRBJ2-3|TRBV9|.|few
TGTGCCAGCAGCGTAGGCGGCAGCCACCCTAGCACAGATACGCAGTATTTT
CASSVGGSHPSTDTQYF
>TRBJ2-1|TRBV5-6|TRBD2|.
TGTGCCAGCAGCTTGGATGGGACTAGCCTTTCCAATGAGCAGTTCTTC
CASSLDGTSLSNEQFF
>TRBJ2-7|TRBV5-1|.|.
TGCGCCAGCAGCTTGGAAGAAGGGGCGGTCTACGAGCAGTACTTC
CASSLEEGAVYEQYF
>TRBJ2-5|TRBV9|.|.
TGTGCCAGCAGCCCTGGAGGACAGAGCCAAGAGACCCAGTACTTC
CASSPGGQSQETQYF
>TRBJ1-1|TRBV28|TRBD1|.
TGTGCCAGCAGCAGACAGGGGTGGAACACTGAAGCTTTCTTT
CASSRQGWNTEAFF
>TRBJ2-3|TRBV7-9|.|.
TGTGCCAGCAGCCGACAGTCTATCACAGATACGCAGTATTTT
CASSRQSITDTQYF
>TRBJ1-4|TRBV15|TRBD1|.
TGTGCCACCAGCACTGGGGGACAGGGGAATGAAAAACTGTTTTTT
CATSTGGQGNEKLFF
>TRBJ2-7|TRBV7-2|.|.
TGTGCCAGCAGCTTATGGGGGGATAGCTCCTACGAGCAGTACTTC
CASSLWGDSSYEQYF
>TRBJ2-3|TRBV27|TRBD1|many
TGTGCCAGCAGCCCACTTGGGACAGGGGTAGGGGCAGATACGCAGTATTTT
CASSPLGTGVGADTQYF
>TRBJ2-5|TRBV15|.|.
TGTGCCACCAGCAGAGATACCGGGCTGAAGACCCAGTACTTC
CATSRDTGLKTQYF
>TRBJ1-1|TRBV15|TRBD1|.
TGTGCCACCAGCAGTGGGACAGGCATGAACACTGAAGCTTTCTTT
CATSSGTGMNTEAFF
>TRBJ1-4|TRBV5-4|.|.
TGTGCCAGCAGCTTGTCCGAAGATGAAAAACTGTTTTTT
CASSLSEDEKLFF
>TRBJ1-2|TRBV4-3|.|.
TGCGCCAGCAGCCCCGACCCAGGCCTCTATGGCTACACCTTC
CASSPDPGLYGYTF
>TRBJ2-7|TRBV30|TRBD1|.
TGTGCCTGGGATATCGGGACAGGAGCCAACGAGCAGTACTTC
CAWDIGTGANEQYF
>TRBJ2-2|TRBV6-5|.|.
TGTGCCAGCAGTTACTCAGTGGAGGGGCACGGGGAGCTGTTTTTT
CASSYSVEGHGELFF
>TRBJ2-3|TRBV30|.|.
TGTGCCTGGGCCCTAACTAGCACAGATACGCAGTATTTT
CAWALTSTDTQYF
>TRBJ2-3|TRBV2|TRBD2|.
TGTGCCAATACCCCGGGACTAGCGGGAGGTAGCACAGATACGCAGTATTTT
CANTPGLAGGSTDTQYF
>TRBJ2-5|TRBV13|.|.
TGTGCCAGCAGCCCCACCGGGACCCTCGGTCGGGTGACCCAGTACTTC
CASSPTGTLGRVTQYF
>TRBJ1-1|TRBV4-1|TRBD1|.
TGCGCCAGCAGCCAGTGGGACAGGGGAGACACTGAAGCTTTCTTT
CASSQWDRGDTEAFF
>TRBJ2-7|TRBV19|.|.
TGTGCCAGTAGTATTTTCCGGGATTCCTACGAGCAGTACTTC
CASSIFRDSYEQYF
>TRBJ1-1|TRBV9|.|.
TGTGCCAGCAGCGTAAGTGGGGGATTGAACACTGAAGCTTTCTTT
CASSVSGGLNTEAFF
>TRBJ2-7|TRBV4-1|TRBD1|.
TGCGCCAGCAGCCAAGAGGGGACAGGCGACTCCTACGAGCAGTACTTC
CASSQEGTGDSYEQYF
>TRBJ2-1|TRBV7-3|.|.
TGTGCCAGCAGCTTAATAGCGGCGTCCTACAATGAGCAGTTCTTC
CASSLIAASYNEQFF
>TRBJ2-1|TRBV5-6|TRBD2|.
TGTGCCAGCAACGGAGCGGGAGAGAATTACAATGAGCAGTTCTTC
CASNGAGENYNEQFF
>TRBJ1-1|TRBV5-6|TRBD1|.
TGTGCCACCACCCCCTTACAGGGGATGAACACTGAAGCTTTCTTT
CATTPLQGMNTEAFF
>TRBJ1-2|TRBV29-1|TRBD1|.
TGCAGCGTTGTGGGACAGAACTATGGCTACACCTTC
CSVVGQNYGYTF
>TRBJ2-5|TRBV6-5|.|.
TGTGCCAGCAACTCCCGAGGGGGGGAGACCCAGTACTTC
CASNSRGGETQYF
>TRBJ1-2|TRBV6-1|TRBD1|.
TGTGCCAGCGAAACCGGGACAGGGTACTATGGCTACACCTTC
CASETGTGYYGYTF
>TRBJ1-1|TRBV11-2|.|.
TGTGCCAGCAGCACCTACGACAGGTCCACTGAAGCTTTCTTT
CASSTYDRSTEAFF
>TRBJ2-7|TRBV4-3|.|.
TGCGCCAGCAGCCAAGACAGTGGCTACGAGCAGTACTTC
CASSQDSGYEQYF
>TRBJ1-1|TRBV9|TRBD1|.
TGTGCCAGCAGCGTAGGCCTGGGACAGGCCATGAACACTGAAGCTTTCTTT
CASSVGLGQAMNTEAFF
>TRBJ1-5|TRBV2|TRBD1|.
TGTGCCAGCATGGATGGACAGGGGGCAAGGCAGCCCCAGCATTTT
CASMDGQGARQPQHF
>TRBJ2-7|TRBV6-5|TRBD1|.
TGTGCCAGCAGTTATGACAGGGGTTTGGGGCAGTACTTC
CASSYDRGLGQYF
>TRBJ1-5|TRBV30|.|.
TGTGCCTGGGGATCTGAGAATAGCAATCAGCCCCAGCATTTT
CAWGSENSNQPQHF
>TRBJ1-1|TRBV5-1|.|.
TGCGCCAGCAGCTCTTCCGACCCGAACACTGAAGCTTTCTTT
CASSSSDPNTEAFF
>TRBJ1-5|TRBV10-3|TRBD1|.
TGTGCCATCAGCGCTACAGGGGCCCATCAGCCCCAGCATTTT
CAISATGAHQPQHF